What follows is one T cell receptor (beta chain) and its context. Trimming left V 0 bases short and J 0 bases short, with 5 bases between. Germline V gene sequence: CDR1 DFQATT, CDR2 SNEGSKA (reference sequence). The length of the CDR3 is 13 residues. This entry belongs to a study of Graves' ophthalmopathy and Graves' hyperthyroidism. No donor had other autoimmune disease, uncontrolled infection, pregnancy or lactation. The diagnosis was founded upon clinical symptoms, serum thyroxine, TRAb, thyroid ultrasound and orbital computed tomography. The authors amplified TCR beta CDR3 regions from RNA transcripts. HTBI primers served in a first-round RT-PCR, which a second-round multiplex PCR followed. One entry per CDR3 protein, called by TCRdb with MiXCR from the multiplex PCR reads. The sample consists of 900,000 to 1,200,000 distinct CDR3 sequences, about 40% of them appearing once.

The V call is TRBV20-1, the J call TRBJ1-2; no definite D call. The receptor comes from an adult man with Graves' hyperthyroidism. Sequencing was done on a sample of peripheral blood or thyroid tissue (not recorded which). The CDR3: CSARDRTNYGYTF. The CDR3 bases are TGCAGTGCTAGAGATAGGACTAACTATGGCTACACCTTC.